The T cell receptor beta chain described here comes from a study of T cell responses to AZD1222 COVID-19 vaccine. Generated by immunoSEQ multiplex PCR, the TCRdb table keeps only in-frame clones and is missing some. The sample holds about 120,000 clones, roughly 84% seen once. Second-dose schedules of about 4 or about 12 weeks were combined. Germline CDR1 and CDR2: SQVTM and ANQGSEA. Trimming pared 2 bases from V and 1 base from J, leaving 15 bases between. This CDR3 has 16 residues. This receptor was obtained from an adult who received the AZD1222 COVID-19 vaccine. Material: peripheral blood, obtained 28 days after the second AZD1222 dose. The rearrangement links TRBV29-1 to TRBJ2-1; D gene uncertain. The CDR3 DNA reads TGCAGCGTTGAAACATTGGGCATTACATCCTACAATGAGCAGTTCTTC. This translates into CSVETLGITSYNEQFF.